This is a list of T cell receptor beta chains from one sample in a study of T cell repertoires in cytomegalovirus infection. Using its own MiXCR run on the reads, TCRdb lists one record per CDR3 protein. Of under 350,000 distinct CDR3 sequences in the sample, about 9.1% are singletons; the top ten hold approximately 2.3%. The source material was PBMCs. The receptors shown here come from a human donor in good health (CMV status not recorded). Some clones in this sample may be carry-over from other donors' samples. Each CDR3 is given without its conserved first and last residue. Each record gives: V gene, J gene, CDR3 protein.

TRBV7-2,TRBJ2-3,ASSFRGSSPDTQY
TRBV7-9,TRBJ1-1,ASSRGQGVNTEAF
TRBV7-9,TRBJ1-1,ASSLEGQGVTEAF
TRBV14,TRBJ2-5,ASSTLGTTQY
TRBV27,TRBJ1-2,ASSFSGVDGYT
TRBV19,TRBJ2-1,ASSRAGTSSYNEQF
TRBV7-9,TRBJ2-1,ASSLPGQGSNEQF
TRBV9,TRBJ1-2,ASSVSNYGYT
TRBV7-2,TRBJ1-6,ASRVPPSPLH
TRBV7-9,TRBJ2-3,ASSLGGGRSDTQY
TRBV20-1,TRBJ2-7,SATDRWAWEQY
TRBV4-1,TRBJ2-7,ASSQGPGVSFYEQY
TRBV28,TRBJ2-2,ASSPLGLAGAQRAGELF
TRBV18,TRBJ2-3,ASSPLAGTDTQY
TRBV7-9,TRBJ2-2,ASSPMAGSGELF
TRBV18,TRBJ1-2,ASSPRADSADGYT
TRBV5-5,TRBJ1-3,ASSPGASSGNTIY
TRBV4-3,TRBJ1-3,ASSQGGTAGNTIY
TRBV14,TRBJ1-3,ASSLGHIRNTIY
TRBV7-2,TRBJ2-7,ASSTGRLSYEQY
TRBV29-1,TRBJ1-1,SVEKSRRGTEAF
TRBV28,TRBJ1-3,ASSSSSGTWGNTIY
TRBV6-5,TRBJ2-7,ASSPGGINEQY
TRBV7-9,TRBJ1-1,ASSVPRGNTEAF
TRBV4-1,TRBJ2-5,ASSHQFSGEETQY
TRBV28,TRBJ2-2,ASSWTSLDTGELF
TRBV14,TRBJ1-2,ASSLMPGGYT